This T cell receptor (beta chain) comes out of a study of shared clonotypes between healthy human individuals. Study context: CD4 naive and CD4 memory each took three plates per donor, while CD8 naive took two and CD8 memory one.

This clone has more than one count but fewer than ten. The same CDR3 arises from other DNA sequences in this sample as well. The method was immunoSEQ multiplex PCR; TCRdb's version includes in-frame clones alone and lacks a portion of them. The sample holds about 1.5 million clones; around 98% are singletons and the top ten take about 0.45%. The sequencing sample was made of naive CD4+ T cells sorted from blood. Subset described: CD45RA+ positively selected. The sequence was obtained from a man aged 30-40 years in good health.

CDR3 in DNA: TGTGCCAGCAGCCCCGGGACAGACTATGGCTACACCTTC. This translates into CASSPGTDYGYTF. V usage is TRBV7-2 and J usage is TRBJ1-2; 7 positions match TRBD1. The CDR3 totals 13 residues. V lost 5 bases, J lost 3 bases, and 3 bases stayed unmatched. CDR1 and CDR2 (germline): SGHTA, FQGNSA.